A single sample gave rise to the 21 T cell receptor beta chains below, sequenced in a study of HIV-infected patients and healthy controls (dated by TCRdb to the mid-2010s). Whole blood was used without cell fractionation, so the repertoire reflected all unsorted peripheral T cells. The library was prepared using 5' RACE. Data came from an Illumina MiSeq. SuperScript III was used to reverse transcribe 500 ng RNA with primers targeting the alpha and beta constant regions. Alpha and beta chain libraries were generated separately via chain-specific third strand synthesis with multiplexing indices. Through fastp at Q25 and MiXCR, TCRdb rebuilt clones from the public reads, retaining in-frame beta chains. Here each entry gathers all rows of one CDR3 protein and keeps the most common genes and DNA. Present in this sample are some 11,000 distinct CDR3 sequences, around 9% of which were seen just once. Roughly a quarter of the sample is held by the ten biggest clonotypes.

The sample was blood, taken before antiretroviral therapy. These TCRs come from an adult with HIV infection. The donor label of this sample is uncertain.

This clonotype has just a few counts. Here the CDR3 DNA reads TGTGCCAGCAGCTTAAGGCGGACCACAGATACGCAGTATTTT. Translation gives CASSLRRTTDTQYF. The rearrangement joins TRBV7-2 to TRBJ2-3; D gene uncertain. CDR3 length: 14 amino acids. CDR1 and CDR2 (germline): SGHTA, FQGNSA. V was shortened by 2 bases and J by 2 bases, with 8 bases between the two germline ends.

This clonotype showed up many times. This chain uses TRBV20-1 with TRBJ1-1, with D perhaps TRBD1 (5 bases). V dropped 0 bases and J dropped 0 bases, with 11 bases sitting between them. The CDR3 length is 15 residues. Per germline, CDR1 DFQATT and CDR2 SNEGSKA (reference sequence). The CDR3: CSARERGAVNTEAFF. CDR3 sequence (DNA): TGCAGTGCTAGAGAAAGGGGAGCGGTGAACACTGAAGCTTTCTTT.

The DNA for the CDR3 is TGTGCCAGCAGCCGAGGGCCAACTAATGAAAAACTGTTTTTT. It yields the protein CASSRGPTNEKLFF. This chain joins TRBV7-6 and TRBJ1-4; D call uncertain. The V end lost 5 bases, the J end lost 0 bases, and 7 bases lay between the germline ends. Germline-derived CDR1 and CDR2 are SGHVS and FNYEAQ. The CDR3 length is 14 residues.

This clonotype rates as medium-sized. The genes are TRBV5-1 and TRBJ2-1; 8 positions agree with TRBD2. Germline trimming cut 6 bases from V and 7 bases from J; bases unmatched to any gene: 6. Germline-derived CDR1 and CDR2 are SGHRS and YFSETQ. The CDR3 extends over 13 amino acids. The chain's CDR3 is CASTYVAGNEQFF. Written as DNA, the CDR3 is TGCGCCAGCACCTATGTAGCGGGGAATGAGCAGTTCTTC.

This clonotype was detected many times. This chain connects TRBV29-1 to TRBJ1-4; possible D gene TRBD1, 5 bases. V was cut by 7 bases and J by 8 bases, with 11 bases left in between. CDR3 length equals 11 residues. CDR1 is SQVTM and CDR2 is ANQGSEA in the germline V gene. CDR3 DNA: TGCAGCGGGGGAGAGGGGGAAAAACTGTTTTTT. This gives the protein CSGGEGEKLFF.

This clonotype showed up many times. The gene calls are TRBV9 and TRBJ2-7, with 10 bases fitting TRBD1. V dropped 4 bases and J dropped 0; count of bases not matched to a gene: 4. Looked up from germline, CDR1 is SGDLS and CDR2 is YYNGEE. The CDR3 covers 15 residues. CDR3 sequence (DNA): TGTGCCAGCAGCTGGGGACAGGGGAGCTCCTACGAGCAGTACTTC. Protein product: CASSWGQGSSYEQYF. Together with reference TRBV9 and TRBJ2-7, the CDR3 gives the full variable domain: DSGVTQTPKHLITATGQRVTLRCSPRSGDLSVYWYQQSLDQGLQFLIQYYNGEERAKGNILERFSAQQFPDLHSELNLSSLELGDSALYFCASSWGQGSSYEQYFGPGTRLTVT.

The V gene is TRBV20-1, the J gene TRBJ2-3; D is unclear. Germline V lookup: CDR1 DFQATT, CDR2 SNEGSKA (reference sequence). The CDR3 extends over 13 amino acids. The V gene lost 1 base and the J gene lost 0 bases, with 5 bases spanning the gap. The CDR3 nucleotides read TGCAGTGCTAGAGGGGTTAGCACAGATACGCAGTATTTT. Amino acids: CSARGVSTDTQYF.

In the case of this clonotype: A much larger clone lies one base from this, so it may be a read error. The chain couples TRBV7-3 to TRBJ2-6, with 7 bases aligning to TRBD1. Germline CDR1 SGHTA, CDR2 FQGTGA. This CDR3 region has 15 residues. The CDR3 sequence: CAGSLQGSGANVLTF. In DNA, the CDR3 is TGTGCCGGCAGCCTACAGGGGTCTGGGGCCAACGTCCTGACTTTC.

This rearrangement joins TRBV3-1 to TRBJ2-7; 10 nucleotides line up with TRBD2. Losses at the gene ends were 4 bases for V and 3 bases for J; bases not matched to a gene: 12. CDR1 is LGHDT, CDR2 YNNKEL, per germline (reference sequence). There are 17 residues in the CDR3. CDR3 in DNA: TGTGCCAGCAGCCTAATCTCTTCTAGCGGGGGAAACTACGAGCAGTACTTC. Its protein is CASSLISSSGGNYEQYF.

This clonotype has a count of ten or more. The chain has TRBV19 and TRBJ2-3; D remains ambiguous. Trimming shortened V by 5 bases and J by 7 bases, and 16 bases separated the two germline ends. Germline values: CDR1 LNHDA, CDR2 SQIVND (reference sequence). The CDR3 is 14 amino acids. The CDR3 region has the DNA TGTGCCAGTAGTTCCCAGGTCGGCTCGTATACGCAGTATTTT. It codes for CASSSQVGSYTQYF. The whole variable domain, filled in from reference TRBV19 and TRBJ2-3, reads DGGITQSPKYLFRKEGQNVTLSCEQNLNHDAMYWYRQDPGQGLRLIYYSQIVNDFQKGDIAEGYSVSREKKESFPLTVTSAQKNPTAFYLCASSSQVGSYTQYFGPGTRLTVL.

This clonotype has at least ten counts. The chain combines TRBV20-1 with TRBJ2-7, with D maybe TRBD2 (5 bases). V was cut by 6 bases and J by 2 bases, with 14 bases left in between. Germline V CDR1 and CDR2: DFQATT, SNEGSKA (reference sequence). The CDR3 has 13 residues. The CDR3 DNA sequence: TGCAGTGCCAAGAGGACTCAAACCTACGAGCAGTACTTC. It specifies CSAKRTQTYEQYF.

The rearrangement joins TRBV12-3 or TRBV12-4 to TRBJ1-2; a weak D match, TRBD1 (5 bases). V gave up 1 base and J gave up 10 bases, with 16 bases separating them. The CDR3 sequence is 14 residues long. The CDR3: CASSLGSGWTLYTF. CDR3 bases: TGTGCCAGCAGTTTAGGGTCAGGGTGGACACTCTACACCTTC.

This clonotype appeared many times. The rearrangement joins TRBV29-1 to TRBJ2-2, with TRBD2 identical over 13 bases. The CDR3 is 17 amino acids. V gave up 0 bases and J gave up 6 bases; unmatched junction bases: 7. Looked up from germline, CDR1 is SQVTM and CDR2 is ANQGSEA. CDR3 DNA sequence: TGCAGCGTTGAAGATGTCGGACTAGCGGGAGAAGCCGGGGAGCTGTTTTTT. It translates to CSVEDVGLAGEAGELFF.

This clonotype occurred many times. The genes are TRBV3-1 and TRBJ2-6; D might be TRBD2 (6 bases). The V gene's germline CDR1 is LGHDT and CDR2 YNNKEL (reference sequence). This CDR3 comprises 18 residues. V gave up 1 base and J gave up 0 bases, with 13 bases separating them. The chain's CDR3 is CASSQGVAGPSGANVLTF. Written as DNA, the CDR3 is TGTGCCAGCAGCCAAGGGGTGGCGGGACCCTCTGGGGCCAACGTCCTGACTTTC.

The table lists this clonotype with many counts. The chain carries TRBV19 and TRBJ1-1; D might be TRBD1 (5 bases). CDR3 size: 12 residues. Germline CDR1 is LNHDA and CDR2 is SQIVND (reference sequence). V lost 7 bases, J lost 10 bases, and 16 bases lay in between. CDR3 DNA: TGTGCCAGTACTACTCATTACGGGGGAGCTTTCTTT. It is translated as CASTTHYGGAFF. The full variable domain, rest sourced from reference TRBV19 and TRBJ1-1, is DGGITQSPKYLFRKEGQNVTLSCEQNLNHDAMYWYRQDPGQGLRLIYYSQIVNDFQKGDIAEGYSVSREKKESFPLTVTSAQKNPTAFYLCASTTHYGGAFFGQGTRLTVV.

This clonotype has a count of ten or more. This chain connects TRBV7-9 to TRBJ2-3; TRBD1 matches 9 bases. Trimming at V came to 5 bases and at J to 8 bases, leaving 8 bases not matched to a gene. The CDR3 runs 14 residues. Germline V gene lookup returns CDR1 SEHNR and CDR2 FQNEAQ (reference sequence). DNA for the CDR3: TGTGCCAGCAGCCCTGGGACAGGGTCCGGTACGCAGTATTTT. It specifies CASSPGTGSGTQYF.

This clonotype was detected a few times. The rearrangement uses TRBV4-1 and TRBJ2-7; 7 bases match TRBD2. Trimming removed 3 bases from V and 3 bases from J; junction bases left unmatched: 14. Germline CDR1 reads MGHRA; CDR2 reads YSYEKL. The CDR3 runs to 17 residues. CDR3: CASSQRGDGLVGYEQYF. The CDR3 DNA is TGCGCCAGCAGCCAGCGAGGGGACGGACTAGTTGGCTACGAGCAGTACTTC.

This clonotype was recorded at least ten times. The rearrangement uses TRBV20-1 and TRBJ1-1; 7 positions match TRBD1. CDR3 length: 12 residues. CDR1 and CDR2 from the germline V gene are DFQATT and SNEGSKA (reference sequence). V lost 6 bases to trimming and J lost 1 base; unmatched junction nucleotides: 2. The CDR3 DNA is TGCAGTGCGACAGGGAGGAACACTGAAGCTTTCTTT. Its translation: CSATGRNTEAFF.

This clonotype has a count of ten or more. The chain is built from TRBV24-1 and TRBJ1-2; D is undetermined. CDR1 is KGHDR and CDR2 is SFDVKD in the germline V gene. This CDR3 is 13 amino acids long. Deletions cut 4 bases from V and 2 bases from J, with 7 bases between. In nucleotides, the CDR3 is TGTGCCACCAGTGAAGGCCTCAACTATGGCTACACCTTC. Its protein product is CATSEGLNYGYTF.

This clonotype was seen ten or more times. The limits of the CDR3 on the DNA are not certain, so only TCRdb's listed CDR3 is given. The genes are TRBV5-6 and TRBJ1-3; the tabulated D call, TRBD1, remains unverified against the DNA. Germline lookup yields CDR1 SGHDT and CDR2 YYEEEE. The CDR3 is 13 amino acids in total, end residues counted. The CDR3 loop is CASSSVLGNTIYF.

This clonotype was counted at least ten times. The V gene is TRBV27, the J gene TRBJ2-1; D possibly corresponds to TRBD2 (5 bases). CDR3 length: 15 amino acids. Germline CDR1 MNHEY, CDR2 SMNVEV (reference sequence). V was shortened by 6 bases and J by 8 bases, with 20 bases between the two germline ends. CDR3 loop: CASRVGRASRDEQFF. CDR3 nucleotide sequence: TGTGCCAGCAGAGTAGGGCGGGCCAGCCGGGATGAGCAGTTCTTC.